The table lists the clone carrying this TCR beta chain with many counts. The target antigen is unknown. The sample belongs to a study of T-cell reconstitution after alpha-beta-depleted transplantation in children. Using unique molecular identifiers, the investigators prepared the TCRbeta library. TCRdb ran MiXCR on the PCR reads and lists one entry per CDR3 protein. The data show approximately 520,000 distinct CDR3 sequences, roughly 10% seen once. Findings and limits, study-wide: About two months after transplant, alpha-beta T cells reportedly came from several hundred expanded graft clones.

Germline loops: CDR1 SQVTM, CDR2 ANQGSEA. The CDR3 runs to 14 residues. Losses at the gene ends were 2 bases for V and 3 bases for J; bases not matched to a gene: 6. Sequenced here: PBMCs, mostly from graft donor cells, sampled 180 days after TCRalphabeta/CD19-depleted stem cell transplant. The TCR sequence derives from a female patient aged 2-10 years who had a stem cell transplant for aplastic anemia, so the T cells may come from the graft donor. The chain carries TRBV29-1 and TRBJ2-7; 8 bases align to TRBD2. This CDR3 is CSVEIAGNGYEQYF. CDR3 in DNA: TGCAGCGTTGAAATAGCGGGGAATGGCTACGAGCAGTACTTC.